Presented here are 32 T cell receptor beta chains from one specimen sequenced in a study of blood T cell repertoires in COVID-19. Profiled with immunoSEQ multiplex PCR; TCRdb holds only in-frame clones, not every one. The sample records 95,000 to 110,000 clones, around 90% being singletons. Sample: peripheral blood. The source of these receptors is a woman in her sixties with acute or convalescent COVID-19.

The DNA for the CDR3 is TGCGCCAGCAGCTCGAGGGACAGAGACAGGAATGAGCAGTTCTTC. It is translated as CASSSRDRDRNEQFF. The chain joins TRBV5-1 to TRBJ2-1; 7 nucleotides align to TRBD1. J was trimmed by 7 bases and V by 3 bases; bases with no gene match: 10. There are 15 residues in the CDR3. The germline CDR1 and CDR2 sequences are SGHRS and YFSETQ.

There are many counts of this clone. V and J are TRBV5-1 and TRBJ2-1, with 10 bases lining up with TRBD2. This CDR3 has 19 residues. V shed 4 bases, J shed 8 bases, and the junction held 21 bases outside the gene matches. Germline loops: CDR1 SGHRS, CDR2 YFSETQ. The chain's CDR3 is CASSPRVASGSLMTDEQFF. The CDR3 DNA follows: TGCGCCAGCAGCCCACGCGTGGCTAGCGGGAGCCTAATGACGGATGAGCAGTTCTTC.

J is TRBJ1-1 and V is TRBV27, with 12 bases fitting TRBD1. The junction had 15 bases not matched to a gene; V was cut back by 3 bases and J by 4 bases. The CDR3 is 19 residues long. Germline V gives CDR1 MNHEY, CDR2 SMNVEV (reference sequence). The chain's CDR3 is CASSLWPFGTGGRSTEAFF. DNA for the CDR3: TGTGCCAGCAGTTTGTGGCCCTTCGGGACAGGGGGCCGGAGCACTGAAGCTTTCTTT.

The chain's CDR3 is CASGRGTGNYGYTF. The CDR3 DNA follows: TGTGCCAGCGGCCGAGGAACTGGTAACTATGGCTACACCTTC. The J gene is TRBJ1-2, the V gene TRBV3-1 (or the pseudogene TRBV3-2); D gene unclear. CDR1 is LGHDT, CDR2 YNNKEL, per germline (reference sequence). V lost 8 bases and J lost 1, with 14 bases in between. This CDR3 has 14 residues.

The chain has TRBV28 and TRBJ2-7; tentatively, D is TRBD1 (5 bases). V lost 6 bases, J lost 0 bases, and 15 bases lay in between. Germline values: CDR1 MDHEN, CDR2 SYDVKM. The CDR3 consists of 15 residues. This chain's CDR3 is CASRIGQPSSYEQYF. CDR3 bases: TGTGCCAGCAGGATTGGACAACCGAGCTCCTACGAGCAGTACTTC.

The chain is built from TRBV18 and TRBJ1-5; D is undetermined. Germline CDR1 is KGHSH and CDR2 is LQKENI. This CDR3 has 15 residues. The ends were cut back, 6 bases at V and 4 bases at J, with 16 bases in the middle. As DNA, the CDR3 is TGTGCCAGCTCGCCTTACGGGGTAGGGAATCAGCCCCAGCATTTT. Protein sequence: CASSPYGVGNQPQHF.

The chain couples TRBV9 to TRBJ1-1; TRBD1 agrees at 7 bases. This CDR3 region has 15 residues. V trimming: 2 bases; J trimming: 1 base; junction bases outside the gene matches: 5. Germline-derived CDR1 and CDR2 are SGDLS and YYNGEE. CDR3 in DNA: TGTGCCAGCAGCGTTACCGGGACAGCGAACACTGAAGCTTTCTTT. The encoded protein is CASSVTGTANTEAFF.

The CDR3 sequence: CSVELARGLYNEQFF. The CDR3 DNA reads TGCAGCGTTGAATTGGCCAGGGGGCTCTACAATGAGCAGTTCTTC. The chain employs TRBV29-1 and TRBJ2-1; 8 bases are a match to TRBD1. This CDR3 spans 15 amino acids. The germline V gene has CDR1 SQVTM and CDR2 ANQGSEA. Losses at the gene ends were 2 bases for V and 3 bases for J; bases not matched to a gene: 6.

The chain couples TRBV27 to TRBJ2-5; TRBD2 matches at 11 bases. The CDR3 runs to 15 residues. CDR1 MNHEY and CDR2 SMNVEV come from the germline V gene (reference sequence). The V gene end was trimmed by 7 bases and the J gene end by 4 bases; junction bases not matched to a gene: 8. CDR3 region: CASNFRGTSGETQYF. The DNA of the CDR3 is TGTGCCAGCAACTTTAGAGGGACTAGCGGAGAGACCCAGTACTTC.

In this sample, this clone turned up a few times. This chain connects TRBV19 to TRBJ1-1; tentatively, D is TRBD1 (5 bases). CDR1 LNHDA and CDR2 SQIVND come from the germline V gene (reference sequence). The CDR3 is made up of 13 amino acids. V lost 6 bases to trimming and J lost 1 base, with 9 bases between them. The CDR3 reads CASSSDKNTEAFF. The CDR3 DNA reads as TGTGCCAGTAGCTCGGACAAGAACACTGAAGCTTTCTTT.

This clone was observed once. Here the CDR3 DNA reads TGTGCCAGCAGCCAGCAGTTTAAGCGGGAGGACACAGATACGCAGTATTTT. Protein sequence: CASSQQFKREDTDTQYF. V usage is TRBV3-1 (or the pseudogene TRBV3-2) and J usage is TRBJ2-3; 9 nucleotides agree with TRBD2. The CDR3 sequence is 17 residues long. In germline, CDR1 is LGHDT, CDR2 YNNKEL (reference sequence). V lost 3 bases to trimming and J lost 2 bases; unmatched junction nucleotides: 9.

The V and J genes are TRBV10-3 and TRBJ2-5; no firm D call. The germline gives CDR1 ENHRY, CDR2 SYGVKD. Trimming removed 6 bases at V and 4 bases at J, with 12 bases between. The CDR3 sequence is 13 residues long. The CDR3 nucleotides are TGTGCCATCAGACCTGGGTCAGGAGAGACCCAGTACTTC. It codes for CAIRPGSGETQYF.

This chain uses TRBV27 with TRBJ1-5; 8 bases line up with TRBD1. The trim removed 3 bases at V and 1 base at J, leaving 14 bases unmatched. Germline-derived CDR1 and CDR2 are MNHEY and SMNVEV (reference sequence). The CDR3 consists of 19 residues. CDR3 sequence (DNA): TGTGCCAGCAGTTTCGAGCCGCCTTTATACAGGGGGAGCAATCAGCCCCAGCATTTT. Protein sequence: CASSFEPPLYRGSNQPQHF.

The chain links TRBV2 to TRBJ2-7; no firm D call. The V gene's germline CDR1 is SNHLY and CDR2 FYNNEI. The germline V and J ends were trimmed by 5 bases and 4 bases, with 12 bases remaining between them. The CDR3 has 13 amino acids. The CDR3 region is CASSLTQLYEQYV. The CDR3 DNA sequence: TGTGCCAGCAGTCTTACCCAACTATACGAGCAGTACGTC.

The CDR3 protein is CASSVGTGTNTEAFF. The DNA for the CDR3 is TGTGCCAGCAGCGTCGGGACAGGGACCAACACTGAAGCTTTCTTT. The chain links TRBV9 to TRBJ1-1; 9 bases line up with TRBD1. CDR1 and CDR2 (germline): SGDLS, YYNGEE. V lost 2 bases and J lost 2; bases outside the gene matches: 4. The CDR3 is made up of 15 amino acids. Looking up the rest from reference TRBV9 and TRBJ1-1 gives the full variable domain: DSGVTQTPKHLITATGQRVTLRCSPRSGDLSVYWYQQSLDQGLQFLIQYYNGEERAKGNILERFSAQQFPDLHSELNLSSLELGDSALYFCASSVGTGTNTEAFFGQGTRLTVV.

The genes are TRBV3-1 (or the pseudogene TRBV3-2) and TRBJ1-1, with TRBD1 matching 8 bases. The CDR3 runs 14 residues. Germline CDR1 reads LGHDT; CDR2 reads YNNKEL (reference sequence). The trim removed 3 bases at V and 5 bases at J, leaving 5 bases unmatched. DNA of the CDR3: TGTGCCAGCAGCCAGCTACAGGGGGGGACTGAAGCTTTCTTT. Amino acids: CASSQLQGGTEAFF.

This clone was found once. The chain uses TRBV11-3 and TRBJ2-5; D gene unclear. Looked up from germline, CDR1 is SGHNT and CDR2 is YENEEA. Trimming removed 1 base at V and 0 bases at J, with 15 bases between. The CDR3 extends over 17 amino acids. In DNA form, the CDR3 reads TGTGCCAGCAGCTTAGGCGGTCTCGCCACCTACCAAGAGACCCAGTACTTC. Translating it yields CASSLGGLATYQETQYF.

The chain has TRBV29-1 and TRBJ2-5; 7 nucleotides agree with TRBD1. The J segment lost 5 bases and the V segment lost 7 bases, leaving 7 bases of the junction unmatched. The CDR3 covers 12 residues. Germline CDR1 is SQVTM and CDR2 is ANQGSEA. Written as DNA, the CDR3 is TGCAGCGAGTTGACAGGGTGGGAGACCCAGTACTTC. It is translated as CSELTGWETQYF.

This chain connects TRBV6-5 to TRBJ1-4; no clear D. Per the germline V gene, CDR1 is MNHEY and CDR2 is SVGAGI. Trimming pared 0 bases from V and 11 bases from J, leaving 13 bases between. The CDR3 is 14 residues long. The CDR3 nucleotides read TGTGCCAGCAGTTACTCGTACCGGGTGGAGAAACTGTTTTTT. Protein sequence: CASSYSYRVEKLFF.

This clone was found once. The J gene is TRBJ2-3, the V gene TRBV19; 11 bases are a match to TRBD2. The length of the CDR3 is 17 residues. J was trimmed by 5 bases and V by 4 bases; bases with no gene match: 11. Germline V CDR1 and CDR2: LNHDA, SQIVND (reference sequence). CDR3 sequence reads: CASSNGPTSGSIDTQYF. DNA for the CDR3: TGTGCCAGTAGTAATGGTCCTACTAGCGGGAGTATAGATACGCAGTATTTT.

This chain joins TRBV5-1 and TRBJ2-3; D call uncertain. Germline V lookup: CDR1 SGHRS, CDR2 YFSETQ. CDR3 length: 16 amino acids. V lost 6 bases to trimming and J lost 3 bases, with 20 bases between them. CDR3 nucleotides: TGCGCCAGCATGTCAGCCCTCGCTCCCGGGACAGATACGCAGTATTTT. Translation gives CASMSALAPGTDTQYF.

The chain is built from TRBV3-1 (or the pseudogene TRBV3-2) and TRBJ2-1, with 8 bases aligning to TRBD2. The CDR3 contains 14 residues. The trim removed 4 bases at V and 10 bases at J, leaving 9 bases unmatched. Germline V lookup: CDR1 LGHDT, CDR2 YNNKEL (reference sequence). The CDR3 reads CASSRRTSSPEQFF. The CDR3 bases are TGTGCCAGCAGCCGCCGGACTAGCTCGCCCGAGCAGTTCTTC.

The V call is TRBV6-2 or TRBV6-3, the J call TRBJ2-3, with TRBD2 matching over 9 bases. There are 14 residues in the CDR3. Germline V gene lookup returns CDR1 MNHEY and CDR2 SVGEGT. V shed 5 bases, J shed 5 bases, and the junction held 5 bases outside the gene matches. Here the CDR3 reads CASSRGRAEDTQYF. The CDR3 coding sequence is TGTGCCAGCAGTCGCGGGAGGGCGGAAGATACGCAGTATTTT.

This chain connects TRBV7-2 to TRBJ2-3, with D perhaps TRBD2 (6 bases). The CDR3 runs to 15 residues. V was shortened by 4 bases and J by 2 bases, with 13 bases between the two germline ends. Germline V gene lookup returns CDR1 SGHTA and CDR2 FQGNSA. CDR3 sequence reads: CASSSGTSNTDTQYF. CDR3 in DNA: TGTGCCAGCAGCTCCGGGACTTCCAACACAGATACGCAGTATTTT. Looking up the rest from reference TRBV7-2 and TRBJ2-3 gives the full variable domain: GAGVSQSPSNKVTEKGKDVELRCDPISGHTALYWYRQSLGQGLEFLIYFQGNSAPDKSGLPSDRFSAERTGGSVSTLTIQRTQQEDSAVYLCASSSGTSNTDTQYFGPGTRLTVL.

This sequence joins TRBV9 and TRBJ2-1, with D unresolved. Germline assignment: CDR1 SGDLS and CDR2 YYNGEE. This CDR3 has 17 residues. Trimming pared 0 bases from V and 0 bases from J, leaving 13 bases between. The CDR3 DNA reads as TGTGCCAGCAGCGTAGAGTGGCGGCCGAGCTCCTACAATGAGCAGTTCTTC. Its protein product is CASSVEWRPSSYNEQFF.

The chain joins TRBV5-1 to TRBJ1-1, with unresolved D. The V gene's germline CDR1 is SGHRS and CDR2 YFSETQ. The CDR3 has 13 residues. With 1 base removed from V and 1 base from J, the gap between germline ends came to 5 bases. CDR3 protein: CASSLRENTEAFF. CDR3 nucleotide sequence: TGCGCCAGCAGCTTGCGGGAGAACACTGAAGCTTTCTTT.

The J gene is TRBJ2-7, the V gene TRBV5-5; the D gene is possibly TRBD2 (5 bases). The CDR3 runs to 14 residues. CDR1 and CDR2 (germline): SGHKS, YYEKEE (reference sequence). The ends were cut back, 6 bases at V and 6 bases at J, with 19 bases in the middle. CDR3 sequence reads: CASTLVGGRGEQYF. For the CDR3, the DNA is TGTGCCAGCACCCTGGTTGGAGGTCGTGGCGAGCAGTACTTC.

CDR3: CASSPTITSGNEQYF. Here the CDR3 DNA reads TGTGCCAGCAGCCCGACCATTACTAGCGGGAACGAGCAGTACTTC. The rearrangement uses TRBV3-1 (or the pseudogene TRBV3-2) and TRBJ2-7; 10 bases fit TRBD2. CDR3 length: 15 residues. Germline V gene lookup returns CDR1 LGHDT and CDR2 YNNKEL (reference sequence). The V gene end was trimmed by 4 bases and the J gene end by 5 bases; junction bases not matched to a gene: 8.

The CDR3 DNA follows: TGCGCCAGCAGTGACCCCCTACAGCGGGGGGGAAGGAATGAGCAGTTCTTC. This sequence encodes CASSDPLQRGGRNEQFF. The chain recombines TRBV10-1 with TRBJ2-1, with TRBD2 identical over 10 bases. The CDR3 has 17 amino acids. V gave up 3 bases and J gave up 7 bases; unmatched junction bases: 12. The germline CDR1 and CDR2 sequences are WNHNN and SYGVQD (reference sequence).

The rearrangement joins TRBV11-3 to TRBJ2-2; D gene ambiguous. In germline, CDR1 is SGHNT, CDR2 YENEEA. The CDR3 spans 14 residues. Trimming removed 4 bases at V and 0 bases at J, with 6 bases between. The CDR3, as DNA: TGTGCCAGCAGCTCGTCCGCGAACACCGGGGAGCTGTTTTTT. This gives the protein CASSSSANTGELFF.

The V and J genes are TRBV6-5 and TRBJ1-1; tentative D call: TRBD1 (6 bases). The V gene's germline CDR1 is MNHEY and CDR2 SVGAGI. The CDR3 totals 14 residues. Trimming cost V 1 base and J 7 bases, with 13 bases left between them. CDR3 in amino acids: CASSYFERGSEAFF. The CDR3 DNA sequence: TGTGCCAGCAGTTACTTTGAAAGGGGGAGTGAAGCTTTCTTT.

This clone has just one count. The chain uses TRBV7-2 and TRBJ2-2, with 9 bases identical to TRBD1. With V trimmed by 2 bases and J by 4 bases, 5 bases remained unmatched. The CDR3 consists of 16 residues. Germline CDR1 reads SGHTA; CDR2 reads FQGNSA. The DNA for the CDR3 is TGTGCCAGCAGCTTATGGGGGACAGGGACCACCGGGGAGCTGTTTTTT. Residues: CASSLWGTGTTGELFF.